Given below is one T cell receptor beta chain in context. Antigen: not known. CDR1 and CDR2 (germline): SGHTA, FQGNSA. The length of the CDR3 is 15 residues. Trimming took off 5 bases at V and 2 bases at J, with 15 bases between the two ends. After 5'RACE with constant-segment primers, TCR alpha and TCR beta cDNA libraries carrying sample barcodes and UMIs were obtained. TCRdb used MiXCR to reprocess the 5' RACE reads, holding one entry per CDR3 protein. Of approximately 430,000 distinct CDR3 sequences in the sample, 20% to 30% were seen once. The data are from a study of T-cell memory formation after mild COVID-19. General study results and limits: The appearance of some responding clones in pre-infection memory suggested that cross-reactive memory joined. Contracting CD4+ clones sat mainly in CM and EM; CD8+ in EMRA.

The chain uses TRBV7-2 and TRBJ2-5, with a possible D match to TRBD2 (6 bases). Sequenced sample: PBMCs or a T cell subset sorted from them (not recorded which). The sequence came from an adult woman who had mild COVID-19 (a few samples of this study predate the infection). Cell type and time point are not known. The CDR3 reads CASSRDWAEQETQYF. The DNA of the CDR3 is TGTGCCAGCAGCCGGGACTGGGCGGAACAAGAGACCCAGTACTTC.